The clone carrying this TCR beta chain turned up a few times. This sample was included in a study of T-cell reconstitution after alpha-beta-depleted transplantation in children. V was shortened by 5 bases and J by 2 bases, with 10 bases between the two germline ends. The CDR3 runs to 14 residues. CDR1 and CDR2 from the germline V gene are SGHTA and FQGNSA. Unique molecular identifiers were incorporated when the TCRbeta library was constructed. TCRdb called the PCR reads again in MiXCR, with one record for every CDR3 protein. The sample records about 90,000 distinct CDR3 sequences, around 15% being singletons.

The sequencing here drew on PBMCs, mostly from graft donor cells, taken 180 days after TCRalphabeta/CD19-depleted stem cell transplant. The chain carries TRBV7-2 and TRBJ1-5; the D gene is possibly TRBD1 (5 bases). This TCR came from a male patient between 2 and 10 years old who had a stem cell transplant for acute lymphoblastic leukemia, so the T cells may come from the graft donor. For the CDR3, the DNA is TGTGCCAGCAGCCGTCGACAGCGCAATCAGCCCCAGCATTTT. This sequence encodes CASSRRQRNQPQHF.